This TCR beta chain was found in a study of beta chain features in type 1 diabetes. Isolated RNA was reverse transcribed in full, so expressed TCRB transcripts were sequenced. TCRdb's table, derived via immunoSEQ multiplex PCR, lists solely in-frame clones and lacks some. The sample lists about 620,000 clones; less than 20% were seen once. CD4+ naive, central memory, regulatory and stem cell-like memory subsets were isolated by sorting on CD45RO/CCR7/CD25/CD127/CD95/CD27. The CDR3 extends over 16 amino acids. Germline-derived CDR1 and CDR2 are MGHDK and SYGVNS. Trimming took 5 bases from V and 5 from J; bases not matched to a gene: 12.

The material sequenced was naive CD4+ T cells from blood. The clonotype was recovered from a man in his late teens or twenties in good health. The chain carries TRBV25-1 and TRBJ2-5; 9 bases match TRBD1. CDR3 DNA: TGTGCCAGCAGTCCCTATCCGGGACAGGGAAGGGAGACCCAGTACTTC. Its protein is CASSPYPGQGRETQYF.